This is a list of T cell receptor beta chains from one sample in a study of T cell responses to AZD1222 COVID-19 vaccine. TCRdb keeps only in-frame clones here, not all; method: immunoSEQ multiplex PCR. Seen here are under 150,000 clones, 92% observed once, and the top ten hold over 8.5%. The sample here was peripheral blood, taken 28 days after the second AZD1222 dose. The receptor source for this set is an adult who received the AZD1222 COVID-19 vaccine. CDR3s include the opening cysteine and the closing phenylalanine or tryptophan. Each record gives: CDR3 protein, CDR3 DNA, clone size, D gene, J gene, V gene. D genes are given only for firm matches. Clone size is stated in some rows and not others, as once, few, many or a class when expanded.

CDR3: CASGLEQGTYEQYF; DNA: TGTGCTAGTGGTTTGGAACAGGGTACCTACGAGCAGTACTTC; size: NA; D: NA; J: TRBJ2-7; V: TRBV12-5
CDR3: CASSVEGSSYNSPLHF; DNA: TGTGCCAGCAGCGTAGAGGGGAGCTCCTATAATTCACCCCTCCACTTT; size: NA; D: NA; J: TRBJ1-6; V: TRBV9
CDR3: CAIRSLGGPETEAFF; DNA: TGTGCCATCAGGAGCCTCGGGGGCCCGGAAACTGAAGCTTTCTTT; size: NA; D: NA; J: TRBJ1-1; V: TRBV10-3
CDR3: CASSVGGYAGELFF; DNA: TGTGCCAGCAGCGTAGGAGGATATGCCGGGGAGCTGTTTTTT; size: NA; D: NA; J: TRBJ2-2; V: TRBV9
CDR3: CASSAVTSGNTIYF; DNA: TGTGCCAGCAGCGCTGTCACCTCTGGAAACACCATATATTTT; size: few; D: NA; J: TRBJ1-3; V: TRBV9
CDR3: CASSLSTGTSDYTF; DNA: TGTGCCAGCAGTCTATCGACGGGGACTTCGGACTACACCTTC; size: once; D: NA; J: TRBJ1-2; V: TRBV27
CDR3: CATSRGGPYNSPLHF; DNA: TGTGCCACCAGCAGAGGCGGTCCCTATAATTCACCCCTCCACTTT; size: NA; D: NA; J: TRBJ1-6; V: TRBV15
CDR3: CASSLTSGQETQYF; DNA: TGTGCCAGCAGTCTCACTAGCGGTCAAGAGACCCAGTACTTC; size: NA; D: TRBD2; J: TRBJ2-5; V: TRBV6-5
CDR3: CASSPGRTRHGELFF; DNA: TGTGCCAGTAGTCCCGGACGGACGCGACACGGGGAGCTGTTTTTT; size: NA; D: NA; J: TRBJ2-2; V: TRBV19
CDR3: CASSSLQALGTQYF; DNA: TGTGCCAGCAGCTCGCTTCAGGCGCTAGGTACGCAGTATTTT; size: NA; D: NA; J: TRBJ2-3; V: TRBV7-9
CDR3: CASSIFLGDTEAFF; DNA: TGCGCCAGCAGCATATTTTTGGGTGATACTGAAGCTTTCTTT; size: NA; D: NA; J: TRBJ1-1; V: TRBV5-1
CDR3: CASSPWTRQATNEKLFF; DNA: TGTGCCAGCAGCCCCTGGACCAGGCAGGCAACTAATGAAAAACTGTTTTTT; size: NA; D: NA; J: TRBJ1-4; V: TRBV11-2
CDR3: CASKMSGTGEYGYTF; DNA: TGTGCCAGCAAAATGTCCGGGACAGGTGAATATGGCTACACCTTC; size: NA; D: TRBD1; J: TRBJ1-2; V: TRBV6-5
CDR3: CASSLEYEQYF; DNA: TGTGCCAGCAGCTTGGAATACGAGCAGTACTTC; size: NA; D: NA; J: TRBJ2-7; V: TRBV5-8
CDR3: CASSISSGAGTEAFF; DNA: TGTGCCAGTAGTATATCTTCCGGGGCTGGCACTGAAGCTTTCTTT; size: NA; D: NA; J: TRBJ1-1; V: TRBV19
CDR3: CASSIVTQHNQPQHF; DNA: TGTGCCAGTAGTATAGTCACACAACACAATCAGCCCCAGCATTTT; size: NA; D: NA; J: TRBJ1-5; V: TRBV19
CDR3: CASSQGGTSGATGELFF; DNA: TGTGCCAGCAGCCAGGGAGGGACTAGCGGGGCCACCGGGGAGCTGTTTTTT; size: NA; D: TRBD2; J: TRBJ2-2; V: TRBV3-1/TRBV3-2
CDR3: CASSTGTGDEYTEAFF; DNA: TGTGCCAGCAGCACCGGGACAGGGGACGAATACACTGAAGCTTTCTTT; size: NA; D: TRBD1; J: TRBJ1-1; V: TRBV5-6
CDR3: CASSPDPRPQHF; DNA: TGTGCCAGCAGCCCGGACCCTCGGCCCCAGCATTTT; size: NA; D: NA; J: TRBJ1-5; V: TRBV16
CDR3: CASSIATGTREKLFF; DNA: TGTGCCAGTAGTATAGCGACAGGGACCAGAGAAAAACTGTTTTTT; size: NA; D: TRBD1; J: TRBJ1-4; V: TRBV19
CDR3: CASTTWGADYGYTF; DNA: TGTGCCAGCACTACGTGGGGGGCGGACTATGGCTACACCTTC; size: NA; D: NA; J: TRBJ1-2; V: TRBV6-5
CDR3: CASSIRGRNQPQHF; DNA: TGTGCCAGTAGTATTAGGGGGCGCAATCAGCCCCAGCATTTT; size: once; D: TRBD1; J: TRBJ1-5; V: TRBV19
CDR3: CASSSERARTDTQYF; DNA: TGCGCCAGCAGCTCCGAGCGGGCCCGCACAGATACGCAGTATTTT; size: NA; D: NA; J: TRBJ2-3; V: TRBV5-1
CDR3: CASSQQGDYGYTF; DNA: TGTGCCAGCAGCCAACAAGGCGACTATGGCTACACCTTC; size: NA; D: NA; J: TRBJ1-2; V: TRBV3-1/TRBV3-2
CDR3: CASSPTGTLSGANVLTF; DNA: TGTGCCAGCAGCCCGACCGGGACACTCTCTGGGGCCAACGTCCTGACTTTC; size: NA; D: NA; J: TRBJ2-6; V: TRBV3-1/TRBV3-2
CDR3: CASSYSQGGGTDTQYF; DNA: TGTGCCAGCAGTTACTCACAGGGGGGAGGCACAGATACGCAGTATTTT; size: NA; D: TRBD1; J: TRBJ2-3; V: TRBV6-6
CDR3: CASSLWGPDGYTF; DNA: TGTGCCAGCAGCTTATGGGGTCCTGATGGCTACACCTTC; size: NA; D: NA; J: TRBJ1-2; V: TRBV7-2
CDR3: CASSLDQGTNYGYTF; DNA: TGCGCCAGCAGCTTGGACCAGGGAACTAACTATGGCTACACCTTC; size: once; D: NA; J: TRBJ1-2; V: TRBV5-1
CDR3: CASSESGLAGPTDTQYF; DNA: TGCGCCAGCAGTGAGTCCGGACTAGCGGGACCCACAGATACGCAGTATTTT; size: few; D: TRBD2; J: TRBJ2-3; V: TRBV10-1
CDR3: CASSLGYLKSQYF; DNA: TGTGCCAGCAGCTTGGGCTACCTTAAGTCCCAGTACTTC; size: NA; D: NA; J: TRBJ2-5; V: TRBV13
CDR3: CASSYMGGNSNQPQHF; DNA: TGTGCCAGCAGTTACATGGGGGGAAATAGCAATCAGCCCCAGCATTTT; size: NA; D: NA; J: TRBJ1-5; V: TRBV6-5
CDR3: CASSMGGHLHF; DNA: TGTGCCAGTAGTATGGGAGGGCACCTCCACTTT; size: NA; D: NA; J: TRBJ1-6; V: TRBV19
CDR3: CASSQDRGLATF; DNA: TGTGCCAGCAGCCAAGATAGGGGTTTAGCCACCTTC; size: NA; D: NA; J: TRBJ1-2; V: TRBV3-1/TRBV3-2
CDR3: CASRELRTGHEQFF; DNA: TGCGCCAGCAGGGAGTTGCGGACGGGCCATGAGCAGTTCTTC; size: NA; D: NA; J: TRBJ2-1; V: TRBV10-2
CDR3: CASSYSRDRGFGYTF; DNA: TGTGCCAGCAGTTACTCAAGGGACAGGGGGTTCGGCTACACCTTC; size: NA; D: TRBD1; J: TRBJ1-2; V: TRBV6-6
CDR3: CASSQGGVAAYNEQFF; DNA: TGCGCCAGCAGCCAAGGGGGGGTAGCGGCCTACAATGAGCAGTTCTTC; size: NA; D: NA; J: TRBJ2-1; V: TRBV4-1
CDR3: CASSPGGDRYYNEQFF; DNA: TGTGCCAGCAGCCCGGGGGGGGACAGGTACTACAATGAGCAGTTCTTC; size: NA; D: NA; J: TRBJ2-1; V: TRBV5-4
CDR3: CASSLGSRGTEAFF; DNA: TGTGCCAGCAGCTTGGGTTCAAGGGGCACTGAAGCTTTCTTT; size: NA; D: NA; J: TRBJ1-1; V: TRBV5-6
CDR3: CASSMGGPGQGKLTGELFF; DNA: TGTGCCAGTAGTATGGGGGGGCCGGGACAGGGAAAGCTCACCGGGGAGCTGTTTTTT; size: NA; D: TRBD1; J: TRBJ2-2; V: TRBV19
CDR3: CASSLSRTGELFF; DNA: TGTGCCAGCAGCTTATCCCGAACCGGGGAGCTGTTTTTT; size: few; D: NA; J: TRBJ2-2; V: TRBV7-9
CDR3: CASSRDRREAFF; DNA: TGTGCCAGCAGCCGGGACAGAAGAGAAGCTTTCTTT; size: NA; D: TRBD1; J: TRBJ1-1; V: TRBV7-2
CDR3: CASSPWTGLNEQFF; DNA: TGTGCCAGCAGTCCATGGACAGGGTTGAATGAGCAGTTCTTC; size: NA; D: TRBD1; J: TRBJ2-1; V: TRBV27
CDR3: CASSPAGEAYGYTF; DNA: TGTGCCAGCTCACCGGCCGGGGAGGCGTATGGCTACACCTTC; size: NA; D: NA; J: TRBJ1-2; V: TRBV18
CDR3: CASSLSANPLDEQFF; DNA: TGTGCCAGCAGTTTATCGGCTAACCCCCTGGATGAGCAGTTCTTC; size: NA; D: NA; J: TRBJ2-1; V: TRBV27
CDR3: CASSQLQGIEAFF; DNA: TGTGCCAGCAGCCAACTACAGGGAATTGAAGCTTTCTTT; size: NA; D: NA; J: TRBJ1-1; V: TRBV14
CDR3: CASSYEGQAISYGYTF; DNA: TGTGCCAGCAGTTACGAAGGACAGGCTATCTCCTATGGCTACACCTTC; size: NA; D: TRBD1; J: TRBJ1-2; V: TRBV6-5
CDR3: CASSSRTGGGYTF; DNA: TGTGCCAGCAGCTCGCGGACAGGGGGCGGCTACACCTTC; size: NA; D: TRBD1; J: TRBJ1-2; V: TRBV7-2
CDR3: CATQGRGTGELFF; DNA: TGTGCCACCCAGGGCAGGGGGACCGGGGAGCTGTTTTTT; size: NA; D: TRBD1; J: TRBJ2-2; V: TRBV24-1
CDR3: CASSQIPSGERDSPLHF; DNA: TGCGCCAGCAGCCAGATTCCATCCGGGGAGAGGGACTCACCCCTCCACTTT; size: NA; D: NA; J: TRBJ1-6; V: TRBV4-3
CDR3: CASSFIGTPNEQFF; DNA: TGTGCCAGCAGCTTCATCGGGACCCCTAATGAGCAGTTCTTC; size: NA; D: NA; J: TRBJ2-1; V: TRBV5-4
CDR3: CASSLGGSGSRGYTF; DNA: TGTGCCAGCAGCTTAGGTGGGTCGGGGAGTCGCGGCTACACCTTC; size: NA; D: NA; J: TRBJ1-2; V: TRBV7-9
CDR3: CASSLGQGADGYTF; DNA: TGTGCCAGCAGCCTGGGACAGGGGGCCGATGGCTACACCTTC; size: NA; D: TRBD1; J: TRBJ1-2; V: TRBV3-1/TRBV3-2
CDR3: CASSSADYGYTF; DNA: TGTGCCAGCAGTTCCGCGGACTATGGCTACACCTTC; size: NA; D: NA; J: TRBJ1-2; V: TRBV27
CDR3: CSVEPSGRLEAFF; DNA: TGCAGCGTTGAGCCCTCAGGGCGGCTGGAAGCTTTCTTT; size: NA; D: NA; J: TRBJ1-1; V: TRBV29-1
CDR3: CASSRGGQSWNEQFF; DNA: TGTGCCAGCAGTAGGGGGGGGCAATCGTGGAATGAGCAGTTCTTC; size: NA; D: NA; J: TRBJ2-1; V: TRBV2